The TCR beta chain described here comes from a study of shared T cell receptors in the human thymus (dated by TCRdb to the early 2020s). Study-wide context: The study examined how the human thymus generates shared, self-reactive T-cell receptor alpha chains.

From the cysteine up to the phenylalanine, the CDR3 has a length of 13 residues. The CDR3 DNA has 39 bases and is translated from base 1. The V and J ends are trimmed by 8 bases and 2 bases, leaving 13 bases between them. CDR1 GTSNPN and CDR2 SVGIG are derived from the germline V gene (reference sequence). Receptor libraries were prepared by the immunoSEQ multiplex PCR assay. The source is immuneACCESS, and TCRdb retained only in-frame sequences with V and J called. Part of the clones is not carried over; for the studies checked, unresolved V genes explain less than half of this, and the remainder is unexplained. The sample table holds 450,000 to 650,000 clones, of which 75% to 85% were seen once. Of the sample, approximately 0.013% falls within the top ten clones. As concerns this clone: What antigen it recognizes has not been identified. One base away there is no much larger clone; base qualities are not given.

These data were likewise used in another study, on human thymus T cells. The second publication reports: Donors were immunologically healthy infants undergoing open corrective cardiac surgery for congenital heart defects in Finland. Thymus tissue was obtained as surgical resects removed during corrective cardiac surgery. V and J gene segment usage appeared biased in both thymic and peripheral blood repertoires. Highly overlapping thymic TCR repertoires among unrelated individuals were reported in the related research. The study characterized TCR alpha and beta repertoires from under 10 infant thymus samples and four related peripheral blood samples. The cohort included a handful of male and two female infants, with donor ages spanning 7 to 244 days. Thymocytes were freed from the tissue by mechanical means and kept at -70 degrees C as pellets of roughly 9-30 million cells. A QIAsymphony instrument was used to extract genomic DNA from the frozen cell pellets. The immunoSEQ multiplex PCR assay was used to amplify the TCRB and TCRAD loci from a standardized quantity of quality-controlled genomic DNA. The amplicons covered the V(D)J region and were long enough to include the CDR3 and to identify the V and J genes. Through the commercial immunoSEQ service, the amplicons were sequenced on an Illumina platform. Primer bias and sequencing errors were corrected as previously described, and TCRAD and TCRB definitions were based on the IMGT database. immunoSEQ Analyzer 3.0 and VDJTools were used for repertoire analysis, which covered basic statistics, V/J segment usage, diversity estimates, rarefaction and pairwise overlap. Diversity was estimated with Chao1, ChaoE, Efron-Thisted, Shannon and inverse Simpson indices, and also on datasets down-sampled to the smallest sample. Repertoire overlap used strict matching of CDR3 nucleotide sequence, V gene and J gene, with Jaccard-based multidimensional scaling clustering. On average, thymus samples gave roughly 800,000 unique TCRB clonotypes, whereas blood samples gave about 84,000.

This sequence originates from a boy in the first two years of life with a congenital heart defect. Donor details come from another sample of the same person, matched by shared clones. The sequenced sample consisted of thymocytes. Recombination joined TRBV30 with TRBJ2-1, with TRBD1 perhaps the D gene, on 5 matching bases. Read as DNA, the sequence is TGTGCCGGGGCAGCTAGTGCCTACAATGAGCAGTTCTTC. Its coded protein is CAGAASAYNEQFF.